The T cell receptor beta chain under discussion was sequenced for a study of shared clonotypes between healthy human individuals. Trimming pared 1 base from V and 6 bases from J, leaving 13 bases between. CDR3 size: 16 residues. Germline lookup yields CDR1 SNHLY and CDR2 FYNNEI. Assay: immunoSEQ multiplex PCR; the TCRdb copy retains only in-frame clones and omits some. The sample carries around 600,000 clones, 90% to 95% recorded once. Cells designated naive CD8 were CD45RO-negative and were positively selected for CCR7, with terminally differentiated effector memory CD45RA+ cells excluded. This clone is a singleton in its sample.

V is TRBV2 and J is TRBJ1-6, with a possible D match to TRBD1 (5 bases). The clonotype originates from a woman aged 30 to 39 in good health. The sample taken for sequencing was naive CD8+ T cells sorted from blood. Here the CDR3 reads CASSEVGRQPNSPLHF. CDR3 nucleotides: TGTGCCAGCAGTGAAGTAGGCCGACAGCCTAATTCACCCCTCCACTTT.